A selection of T cell receptor beta chains follows, all from one sample in a study of T-cell memory formation after mild COVID-19. In TCRdb, the 5' RACE reads were re-called with MiXCR into one record per CDR3 protein. The data hold under 550,000 distinct CDR3 sequences, with about 20% observed a single time. The sequencing sample was made of PBMCs or a T cell subset sorted from them (not recorded which). Source of these receptors: an adult woman who had mild COVID-19 (a few samples of this study predate the infection). Cell type and time point are not known. The CDR3 runs from the conserved cysteine through the conserved F or W. A D gene is named only where the DNA matches it firmly. Part of the rows lack a size; the others show once, few, many or a class for expanded clones.

cdr3_nt cdr3_aa j_call d_call v_call clone_size
TGTGCCAGCAGCCAAGGAGTCGTTACTAGCGGGGCAGAGACCCAGTACTTC CASSQGVVTSGAETQYF TRBJ2-5 TRBD2 TRBV4-2 few
TGTGCCAGCAGCTTGATTCAAGGGGGTGAAGCTTTCTTT CASSLIQGGEAFF TRBJ1-1 . TRBV7-2 .
TGTGCCAGCAGCCCCCCCGGGACATTATACAATGAGCAGTTCTTC CASSPPGTLYNEQFF TRBJ2-1 . TRBV9 .
TGTGCCAGCAGTTGGACAGGGACAAATCAGCCCCAGCATTTT CASSWTGTNQPQHF TRBJ1-5 TRBD1 TRBV5-6 .
TGTGCCAGCAGTTTTACGGGACGGGATCAAGAGACCCAGTACTTC CASSFTGRDQETQYF TRBJ2-5 . TRBV12-3/TRBV12-4 .
TGCAGTGCTCCTGATGGGCAGCGGGGGGGCCTAGATACGCAGTATTTT CSAPDGQRGGLDTQYF TRBJ2-3 TRBD2 TRBV20-1 few
TGCACCGCGTATGAGGGCCAGGGGGAGACCCAGTACTTC CTAYEGQGETQYF TRBJ2-5 . TRBV20-1 few
TGTGCCAGCAGCTTAGAGGTGGATCCGGGGCCCCACGAGCAGTACTTC CASSLEVDPGPHEQYF TRBJ2-7 . TRBV7-6 few
TGTGCCAGCAGTCACTACACCGGGGAGCTGTTTTTT CASSHYTGELFF TRBJ2-2 . TRBV12-3/TRBV12-4 many
TGTGCCAGCAGCCCTAGAGGCGGTCCGAACACTGAAGCTTTCTTT CASSPRGGPNTEAFF TRBJ1-1 . TRBV11-3 few
TGTGCCAGCAGCGTGGTTAATCGACAGGGGGCAAATTGGGAGCAGTACTTC CASSVVNRQGANWEQYF TRBJ2-7 TRBD1 TRBV5-4 few
TGTGCCACCAGTGGCGTAACAGGGTCCTACGAGCAGTACTTC CATSGVTGSYEQYF TRBJ2-7 . TRBV24-1 few
TGTGCCAGCAGCCAGCCGGGGAGAGGGGCCGAAGCTTTCTTT CASSQPGRGAEAFF TRBJ1-1 . TRBV7-2 few
TGCGCCAGCAGCACCACAGGGGCCGTTAATGAAAAACTGTTTTTT CASSTTGAVNEKLFF TRBJ1-4 TRBD1 TRBV5-1 .
TGCAGCGTCACAGCCGGGACCGTCAACGACGAGCAGTACTTC CSVTAGTVNDEQYF TRBJ2-7 . TRBV29-1 .
TGTGCCAGCAGCCTCCGACTAGCGGGAGTTGAGCAGTTCTTC CASSLRLAGVEQFF TRBJ2-1 TRBD2 TRBV9 few
TGTGCCATCAGTGAGGACGGCGCGCCAGGTCTCCGGTATTTT CAISEDGAPGLRYF TRBJ2-3 . TRBV10-3 many
TGTGCCAGTAGTGTAGGACACCTGACCGGGGAGCTGTTTTTT CASSVGHLTGELFF TRBJ2-2 . TRBV19 .
TGTGCCAGCAGCAAAGAGTGTAGAGGGGCCCAGCATTTT CASSKECRGAQHF TRBJ1-5 . TRBV21-1 .
TGTGCCACCCTGAAGACATATAACACTGAAGCTTTCTTT CATLKTYNTEAFF TRBJ1-1 . TRBV28 .
TGTGCCAGCAGCTCATACAACGAGCAGTACTTC CASSSYNEQYF TRBJ2-7 . TRBV11-3 few
TGTGCCAGCAGGACAGGGGCCCTCGGTGGGGCCAACGTCCTGACTTTC CASRTGALGGANVLTF TRBJ2-6 TRBD1 TRBV12-3/TRBV12-4 few
TGTGCCAGCAGCGTAGAGGGACAGGGGAGCACTGAAGCTTTCTTT CASSVEGQGSTEAFF TRBJ1-1 TRBD1 TRBV9 .
TGTGCCACCAGTCTGCGATCGGGCGATGAGCAGTTCTTC CATSLRSGDEQFF TRBJ2-1 . TRBV24-1 once
TGCGCCAGCAGCCAAGTCCTTCAAGCTTGGGGTGAGCAGTTCTTC CASSQVLQAWGEQFF TRBJ2-1 . TRBV4-1 .
TGCAGCGTTGAAGGTGGCAGGGTGACTTTCTTT CSVEGGRVTFF TRBJ1-1 . TRBV29-1 .
TGTGCCAGCAGTTCCGCCAGGACACTAAACACTGAAGCTTTCTTT CASSSARTLNTEAFF TRBJ1-1 . TRBV27 few
TGTGCCAGCAGTGGGGACCAAAACTACGAGCAGTACTTC CASSGDQNYEQYF TRBJ2-7 . TRBV2 few
TGTGCCAGCAGGGGATCCGCGTATACTGAAGCTTTCTTT CASRGSAYTEAFF TRBJ1-1 . TRBV12-3/TRBV12-4 few
TGTGCCAGCAGTGAGGGTGCAGGATCTAATTCACCCCTCCACTTT CASSEGAGSNSPLHF TRBJ1-6 . TRBV2 few
TGTGCCAGCAGCTTAATCCCAACGCGCGGGGTGGGCACTGAAGCTTTCTTT CASSLIPTRGVGTEAFF TRBJ1-1 . TRBV7-3 .
TGTGCCAGCAGCTTAGGCATCCGATCGTCGGACCTTTACAATGAGCAGTTCTTC CASSLGIRSSDLYNEQFF TRBJ2-1 . TRBV7-8 .
TGTGCCAGCAGCGTAGTGGGGGGCCAAGAGACCCAGTACTTC CASSVVGGQETQYF TRBJ2-5 . TRBV9 .
TGTGCCAGCAGTTACATCGGAGATGAAAAACTGTTTTTT CASSYIGDEKLFF TRBJ1-4 . TRBV6-5 few
TGCGCCAGCAGCTTGCAGGCGGACAGGGAATTTGGCGAGCAGTACTTC CASSLQADREFGEQYF TRBJ2-7 TRBD1 TRBV5-1 few
TGCAGCGTTGAAGAGATGACAGGGCGCGTCAATGAGCAGTTCTTC CSVEEMTGRVNEQFF TRBJ2-1 TRBD1 TRBV29-1 .
TGTGCCAGCAGAAAGCCGGGACTAGCCTACAATGAGCAGTTCTTC CASRKPGLAYNEQFF TRBJ2-1 TRBD2 TRBV5-4 .
TGTGCCAGCAGCTCGAGGGGGCTCGGGGACACTGAAGCTTTCTTT CASSSRGLGDTEAFF TRBJ1-1 TRBD1 TRBV7-9 .
TGCAGTGCTAGTCGGGACATTTCTGGAAACACCATATATTTT CSASRDISGNTIYF TRBJ1-3 . TRBV20-1 .
TGCGCCAGCAGCTTGGTGGCAGGGACGGCAGACACCTTC CASSLVAGTADTF TRBJ1-2 . TRBV5-1 .